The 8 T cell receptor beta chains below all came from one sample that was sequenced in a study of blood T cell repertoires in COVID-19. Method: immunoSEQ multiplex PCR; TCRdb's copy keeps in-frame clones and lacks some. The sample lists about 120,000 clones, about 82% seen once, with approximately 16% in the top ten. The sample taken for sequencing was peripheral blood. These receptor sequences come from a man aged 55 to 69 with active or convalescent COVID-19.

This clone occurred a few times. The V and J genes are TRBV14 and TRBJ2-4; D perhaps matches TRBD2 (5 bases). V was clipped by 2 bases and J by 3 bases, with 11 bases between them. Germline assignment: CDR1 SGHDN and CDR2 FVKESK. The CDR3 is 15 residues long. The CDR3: CASSQFLEGKNIQYF. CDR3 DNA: TGTGCCAGCAGCCAATTCCTCGAGGGCAAAAACATTCAGTACTTC.

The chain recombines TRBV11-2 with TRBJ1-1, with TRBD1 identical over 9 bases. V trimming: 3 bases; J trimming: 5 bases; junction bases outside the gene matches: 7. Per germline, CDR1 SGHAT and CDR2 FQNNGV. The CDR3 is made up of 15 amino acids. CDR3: CASSLGSGQGTEAFF. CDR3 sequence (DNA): TGTGCCAGCAGCTTGGGCTCCGGACAGGGGACTGAAGCTTTCTTT.

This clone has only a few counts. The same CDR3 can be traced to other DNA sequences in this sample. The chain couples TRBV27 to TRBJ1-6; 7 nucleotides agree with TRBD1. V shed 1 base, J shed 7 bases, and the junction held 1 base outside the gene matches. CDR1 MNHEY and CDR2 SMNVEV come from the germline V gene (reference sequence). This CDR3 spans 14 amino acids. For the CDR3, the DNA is TGTGCCAGCAGTTTATACAGGGGAAATTCACCCCTCCACTTT. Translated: CASSLYRGNSPLHF.

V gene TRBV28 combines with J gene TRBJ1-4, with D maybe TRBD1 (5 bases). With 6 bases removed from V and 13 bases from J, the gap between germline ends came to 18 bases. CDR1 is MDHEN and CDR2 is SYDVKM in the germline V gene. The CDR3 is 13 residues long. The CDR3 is CASRNFRGARLFF. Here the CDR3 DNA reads TGTGCCAGCAGGAACTTTAGGGGTGCTAGACTGTTTTTT.

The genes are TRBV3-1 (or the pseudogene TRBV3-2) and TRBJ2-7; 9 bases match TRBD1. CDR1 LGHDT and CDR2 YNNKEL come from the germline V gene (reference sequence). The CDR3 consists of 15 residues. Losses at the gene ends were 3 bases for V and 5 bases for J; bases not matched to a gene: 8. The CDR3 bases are TGTGCCAGCAGCCACCGGGACAGGGATCCGGACGAGCAGTACTTC. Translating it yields CASSHRDRDPDEQYF.

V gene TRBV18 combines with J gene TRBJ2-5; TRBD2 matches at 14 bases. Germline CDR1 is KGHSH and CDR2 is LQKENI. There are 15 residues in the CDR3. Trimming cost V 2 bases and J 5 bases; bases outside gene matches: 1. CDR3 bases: TGTGCCAGCTCACCATGGACTAGCGGGAGGGAGACCCAGTACTTC. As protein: CASSPWTSGRETQYF.

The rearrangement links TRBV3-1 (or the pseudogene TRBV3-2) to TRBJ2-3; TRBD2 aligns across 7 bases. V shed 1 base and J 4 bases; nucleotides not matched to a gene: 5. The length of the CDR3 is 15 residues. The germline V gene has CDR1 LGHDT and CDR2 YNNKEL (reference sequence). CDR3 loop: CASSQGGGRSDTQYF. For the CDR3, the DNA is TGTGCCAGCAGCCAAGGGGGCGGGAGATCAGATACGCAGTATTTT.

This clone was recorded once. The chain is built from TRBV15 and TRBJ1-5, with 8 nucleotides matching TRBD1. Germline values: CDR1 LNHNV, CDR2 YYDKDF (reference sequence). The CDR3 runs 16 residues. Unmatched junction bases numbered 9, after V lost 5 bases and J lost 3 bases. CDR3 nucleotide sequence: TGTGCCACCAGCGCCGCTGGACAGGGTTTCAATCAGCCCCAGCATTTT. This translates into CATSAAGQGFNQPQHF.